This passage covers 3 T cell receptor beta chains from one sample sequenced in a study of human thymus T cells (dated by TCRdb to about 2020). Libraries were made using the immunoSEQ multiplex PCR assay. Entries here come from immuneACCESS through TCRdb and include only in-frame sequences with V and J called. Some clones fail to appear in such tables; in the studies checked, an unresolved V gene covers under half of the shortfall, and the cause of the remainder is unknown. The sample table records approximately 46,000 clones; just under 95% of these occur just once. The ten largest clones represent 0.15% to 0.2% of the sample. The material sequenced was blood. These receptors all come from a girl under three years old with a congenital heart defect but otherwise immunologically healthy.

This clone was counted once. V gene TRBV6-4 combines with J gene TRBJ1-2; the D is unclear. The CDR3 contains 13 residues. V lost 5 bases to trimming and J lost 10 bases, with 17 bases between them. Germline V gene data show CDR1 as MRHNA and CDR2 as SNTAGT. The DNA for the CDR3 is TGTGCCAGCAGTTCCCCGGGCCAGCCGACCTACACCTTC. This codes for CASSSPGQPTYTF.

This clone came up once. The V call is TRBV6-1, the J call TRBJ1-5; D unresolved. Per germline, CDR1 MNHNS and CDR2 SASEGT. V dropped 0 bases and J dropped 1 base, with 10 bases sitting between them. The CDR3 is 16 residues long. CDR3 nucleotides: TGTGCCAGCAGTGAAGCCGTGACCGGGAGCAATCAGCCCCAGCATTTT. The encoded protein is CASSEAVTGSNQPQHF.

The CDR3 bases are TGTGCCAGCAGTTCCCAAACAGGGAAGGATGAGCAGTTCTTC. This codes for CASSSQTGKDEQFF. The V and J genes are TRBV28 and TRBJ2-1; D may be TRBD1 (6 bases). CDR3 length: 14 amino acids. The V gene's germline CDR1 is MDHEN and CDR2 SYDVKM. V was shortened by 4 bases and J by 8 bases, with 15 bases between the two germline ends.